The 15 T cell receptor beta chains in this list originate from one sample, sequenced in a study of T-cell memory formation after mild COVID-19. TCRdb processed the 5' RACE reads anew with MiXCR; each CDR3 protein has one entry. Among 150,000 to 200,000 distinct CDR3 sequences listed, 14% were seen once. Specimen: PBMCs or a T cell subset sorted from them (not recorded which). The receptors were gathered from an adult woman who had mild COVID-19 (a few samples of this study predate the infection). Cell type and time point are not known.

This clonotype occurred a few times. The chain recombines TRBV24-1 with TRBJ2-2, with 7 nucleotides matching TRBD1. This CDR3 is 15 amino acids long. The junction had 0 bases not matched to a gene; V was cut back by 0 bases and J by 3 bases. CDR1 KGHDR and CDR2 SFDVKD come from the germline V gene. CDR3 region: CATSDLTGDTGELFF. DNA of the CDR3: TGTGCCACCAGTGATTTGACAGGGGACACCGGGGAGCTGTTTTTT.

This clonotype occurred many times. The CDR3 reads CAISERAGVETQYF. CDR3 nucleotide sequence: TGTGCCATCAGTGAACGGGCTGGGGTGGAGACCCAGTACTTC. The chain combines TRBV10-3 with TRBJ2-5, with D unclear. In germline, CDR1 is ENHRY, CDR2 SYGVKD. This CDR3 is built from 14 residues. Trimming removed 3 bases at V and 5 bases at J, with 13 bases between.

This clonotype was seen more than once but under ten times. The chain couples TRBV27 to TRBJ1-1; D unclear. The CDR3 loop spans 11 amino acids. Trimming shortened V by 8 bases and J by 4 bases, and 8 bases separated the two germline ends. Looked up from germline, CDR1 is MNHEY and CDR2 is SMNVEV (reference sequence). CDR3 region: CASSGSTEAFF. CDR3 in DNA: TGTGCCAGCTCCGGTAGCACTGAAGCTTTCTTT.

The CDR3 nucleotides are TGTGCCTGGAGTGTGAAGGGCTATGGCTACACCTTC. Residues: CAWSVKGYGYTF. The chain links TRBV30 to TRBJ1-2; D is unresolved. Per the germline V gene, CDR1 is GTSNPN and CDR2 is SVGIG (reference sequence). Trimming stripped 0 bases from V and 4 bases from J, with 6 bases between. The CDR3 totals 12 residues. The entire variable domain, with the rest obtained from reference TRBV30 and TRBJ1-2, is as follows: SQTIHQWPATLVQPVGSPLSLECTVEGTSNPNLYWYRQAAGRGLQLLFYSVGIGQISSEVPQNLSASRPQDRQFILSSKKLLLSDSGFYLCAWSVKGYGYTFGSGTRLTVV.

In this sample, this clonotype turned up many times. This chain uses TRBV7-6 with TRBJ1-1; maybe TRBD1 (6 bases). The germline CDR1 and CDR2 sequences are SGHVS and FNYEAQ. V lost 4 bases and J 2 bases, leaving 8 bases between the germline ends. The CDR3 totals 13 residues. In nucleotides, the CDR3 is TGTGCCAGCAGCTCCGGGGGCAACACTGAAGCTTTCTTT. Amino acid sequence: CASSSGGNTEAFF.

V and J are TRBV6-6 and TRBJ1-6, with D perhaps TRBD1 (6 bases). The CDR3 runs to 16 residues. V lost 2 bases, J lost 1 base, and 9 bases lay in between. Germline V lookup: CDR1 MNHNY, CDR2 SVGAGI (reference sequence). CDR3 nucleotide sequence: TGTGCCAGCAGTTACCCAGGGGCGTCCTATAATTCACCCCTCCACTTT. Its translation is CASSYPGASYNSPLHF.

This rearrangement joins TRBV29-1 to TRBJ2-4, with D possibly matching TRBD1 (6 bases). The CDR3 is made up of 19 amino acids. V lost 4 bases and J 0 bases, leaving 25 bases between the germline ends. Germline V gene data show CDR1 as SQVTM and CDR2 as ANQGSEA. The CDR3 protein is CSVASRKQGAGPAKNIQYF. Written as DNA, the CDR3 is TGCAGCGTTGCTTCCCGGAAACAGGGCGCCGGACCAGCCAAAAACATTCAGTACTTC.

This clonotype appeared a few times. CDR3 residues: CASSLERVTGELFF. CDR3 coding DNA: TGTGCCAGCAGCTTAGAGAGGGTCACCGGGGAGCTGTTTTTT. The chain employs TRBV11-3 and TRBJ2-2; TRBD2 is a possible D gene (5 bases). CDR1 and CDR2 (germline): SGHNT, YENEEA. V was trimmed by 0 bases and J by 4 bases, leaving 6 bases between them. This CDR3 comprises 14 residues.

This clonotype was seen a handful of times. The V and J genes are TRBV12-3 or TRBV12-4 and TRBJ1-4; tentative D call: TRBD1 (5 bases). The V gene lost 3 bases and the J gene lost 5 bases, with 13 bases spanning the gap. CDR3 length: 15 amino acids. The CDR3 spells CASSFRPGRNEKLFF. Written as DNA, the CDR3 is TGTGCCAGCAGTTTCCGGCCGGGACGAAATGAAAAACTGTTTTTT.

J is TRBJ2-6 and V is TRBV7-9; TRBD1 might be the D (6 bases). In germline, CDR1 is SEHNR, CDR2 FQNEAQ (reference sequence). The V end was cut by 4 bases, the J end by 0 bases, with 19 bases between. There are 19 residues in the CDR3. CDR3 DNA sequence: TGTGCCAGCAGCTCACTAGGGCCTGGACAGTACTCTGGGGCCAACGTCCTGACTTTC. Its protein product is CASSSLGPGQYSGANVLTF.

The chain joins TRBV4-1 to TRBJ1-2, with TRBD1 matching over 8 bases. Losses at the gene ends were 4 bases for V and 5 bases for J; bases not matched to a gene: 9. The length of the CDR3 is 15 residues. In germline, CDR1 is MGHRA, CDR2 YSYEKL. The CDR3 nucleotides read TGCGCCAGCAGCCCAGGACAGGGCAACACTTATGGCTACACCTTC. Translating it yields CASSPGQGNTYGYTF.

The rearrangement links TRBV6-5 to TRBJ1-6; 9 nucleotides align to TRBD1. V dropped 2 bases and J dropped 5; count of bases not matched to a gene: 4. CDR3 size: 16 residues. CDR1 and CDR2 from the germline V gene are MNHEY and SVGAGI. The CDR3 here is CASSYIGDRDNSPLHF. The DNA for the CDR3 is TGTGCCAGCAGTTACATCGGGGACAGGGATAATTCACCCCTCCACTTT.

This clonotype has more than one count but fewer than ten. The chain combines TRBV20-1 with TRBJ1-2; a possible D gene is TRBD1 (6 bases). The V gene's germline CDR1 is DFQATT and CDR2 SNEGSKA (reference sequence). The V end was cut by 2 bases, the J end by 5 bases, with 12 bases between. The CDR3 totals 13 residues. CDR3 region: CSARLEGEYGYTF. The CDR3 DNA sequence: TGCAGTGCTAGACTGGAGGGGGAATATGGCTACACCTTC.

V usage is TRBV4-2 and J usage is TRBJ2-3; 10 bases match TRBD2. The J segment lost 6 bases and the V segment lost 0 bases, leaving 18 bases of the junction unmatched. CDR1 LGHNA and CDR2 YNFKEQ come from the germline V gene. The CDR3 runs 20 residues. CDR3 residues: CASSQDSIAGGFSGPDTQYF. CDR3 sequence (DNA): TGTGCCAGCAGCCAAGATTCAATAGCGGGGGGCTTCTCGGGTCCGGATACGCAGTATTTT.

The chain is built from TRBV19 and TRBJ2-3; no reliable D call. Germline-derived CDR1 and CDR2 are LNHDA and SQIVND (reference sequence). The V end was cut by 4 bases, the J end by 7 bases, with 6 bases between. The CDR3 totals 11 residues. The CDR3 region is CASSTTNTQYF. CDR3 sequence (DNA): TGTGCCAGTAGTACTACCAATACGCAGTATTTT.